These 22 T cell receptor beta chains were all obtained from the same sample, sequenced in a study of long-term antiretroviral therapy in people with HIV. An immunoSEQ assay, version v3.0, was performed at survey level. Here immunoSEQ multiplex PCR was the method, and the copy in TCRdb shows in-frame clones only, minus some. The sample consists of about 24,000 clones, roughly 86% of them appearing once. This material consisted of unsorted PBMCs, taken 1.8 years before starting antiretroviral therapy. These receptors all stem from a man aged 50 or older with HIV.

CDR3 amino acids: CASSERQGATNEKLFF. Here the CDR3 DNA reads TGTGCCAGCAGTGAACGACAGGGTGCAACTAATGAAAAACTGTTTTTT. The chain carries TRBV2 and TRBJ1-4, with 7 bases aligning to TRBD1. Per the germline V gene, CDR1 is SNHLY and CDR2 is FYNNEI. This CDR3 is built from 16 residues. V shed 2 bases and J 0 bases; nucleotides not matched to a gene: 3. The full variable domain, with the rest looked up from reference TRBV2 and TRBJ1-4, is EPEVTQTPSHQVTQMGQEVILRCVPISNHLYFYWYRQILGQKVEFLVSFYNNEISEKSEIFDDQFSVERPDGSNFTLKIRSTKLEDSAMYFCASSERQGATNEKLFFGSGTQLSVL.

The chain carries TRBV7-8 and TRBJ1-5, with D uncertain. This CDR3 spans 16 amino acids. V was clipped by 2 bases and J by 4 bases, with 15 bases between them. Germline V gene data show CDR1 as SGHVS and CDR2 as FQNEAQ. CDR3 region: CASSLRASLINQPQHF. The CDR3 DNA sequence: TGTGCCAGCAGCTTAAGGGCCAGCCTAATAAATCAGCCCCAGCATTTT.

The chain combines TRBV7-2 with TRBJ2-3; 12 bases align to TRBD2. The CDR3 runs to 18 residues. Germline CDR1 reads SGHTA; CDR2 reads FQGNSA. V lost 5 bases to trimming and J lost 5 bases; unmatched junction nucleotides: 14. The CDR3 nucleotides read TGTGCCAGCAGCCTCCTAGGGCTAGCGGGGGGGCCTAGAGATACGCAGTATTTT. Translating gives CASSLLGLAGGPRDTQYF.

V is TRBV7-9 and J is TRBJ1-1; D may be TRBD1 (5 bases). Germline V gives CDR1 SEHNR, CDR2 FQNEAQ (reference sequence). The CDR3 has 13 residues. The V end was cut by 5 bases, the J end by 1 base, with 8 bases between. CDR3 region: CASSIGQNTEAFF. In DNA form, the CDR3 reads TGTGCCAGCAGCATAGGACAGAACACTGAAGCTTTCTTT.

This clone was counted between two and nine times. The chain links TRBV6-1 to TRBJ2-1, with TRBD2 matching over 7 bases. Trimming at V came to 6 bases and at J to 0 bases, leaving 5 bases not matched to a gene. Germline V gene data show CDR1 as MNHNS and CDR2 as SASEGT. The CDR3 consists of 15 residues. The CDR3 loop is CASRGLKSSYNEQFF. The CDR3 region has the DNA TGTGCCAGCAGGGGACTAAAGAGCTCCTACAATGAGCAGTTCTTC.

The rearrangement links TRBV9 to TRBJ2-5, with D hard to call. The germline V and J ends were trimmed by 4 bases and 5 bases, with 6 bases remaining between them. The CDR3 runs to 11 residues. Germline V gene data show CDR1 as SGDLS and CDR2 as YYNGEE. This CDR3 reads CASSSAETQYF. For the CDR3, the DNA is TGTGCCAGCAGCTCCGCGGAGACCCAGTACTTC.

The chain uses TRBV4-1 and TRBJ1-2; D is perhaps TRBD1 (5 bases). Germline V gene data show CDR1 as MGHRA and CDR2 as YSYEKL. Trimming pared 2 bases from V and 3 bases from J, leaving 10 bases between. CDR3 length: 14 amino acids. This chain's CDR3 is CASSQPTDHYGYTF. The CDR3 coding sequence is TGCGCCAGCAGCCAACCGACAGACCACTATGGCTACACCTTC.

The chain carries TRBV6-5 and TRBJ1-5; D ambiguous. Trimming left V 2 bases short and J 0 bases short, with 8 bases between. The germline V gene has CDR1 MNHEY and CDR2 SVGAGI. The CDR3 contains 15 residues. DNA of the CDR3: TGTGCCAGCAGTTACGACCAGTATAGCAATCAGCCCCAGCATTTT. Translation: CASSYDQYSNQPQHF.

V and J are TRBV19 and TRBJ1-2, with D possibly TRBD1 on 6 matching bases. Trimming removed 7 bases from V and 3 bases from J, with 15 bases in between. CDR3 length: 14 amino acids. The germline V gene has CDR1 LNHDA and CDR2 SQIVND (reference sequence). The CDR3 nucleotides are TGTGCCAGTACCGCAGGGGTCGAGCACTATGGCTACACCTTC. Translating it yields CASTAGVEHYGYTF.

This chain connects TRBV7-2 to TRBJ1-2; no definite D call. V gave up 0 bases and J gave up 0 bases, with 5 bases separating them. CDR3 length: 14 amino acids. Germline CDR1 reads SGHTA; CDR2 reads FQGNSA. CDR3 protein: CASSLAISNYGYTF. CDR3 nucleotides: TGTGCCAGCAGCTTAGCAATATCTAACTATGGCTACACCTTC.

The chain employs TRBV5-4 and TRBJ2-1; D might be TRBD1 (5 bases). The CDR3 length is 16 residues. The germline gives CDR1 SGHNT, CDR2 YYREEE (reference sequence). V lost 0 bases to trimming and J lost 0 bases, with 10 bases between them. CDR3 protein: CASSLGGRSSYNEQFF. The CDR3 DNA is TGTGCCAGCAGCTTGGGGGGCCGGAGCTCCTACAATGAGCAGTTCTTC.

The V gene is TRBV6-5, the J gene TRBJ2-6; 7 nucleotides align to TRBD1. From germline, CDR1 is MNHEY and CDR2 SVGAGI. Trimming cost V 2 bases and J 2 bases; bases outside gene matches: 0. This CDR3 has 15 residues. The CDR3, as DNA: TGTGCCAGCAGTTACCAGGGGGCTGGGGCCAACGTCCTGACTTTC. Protein product: CASSYQGAGANVLTF.

V is TRBV30 and J is TRBJ1-2, with a tentative D call TRBD1 (5 bases). Deletions cut 2 bases from V and 4 bases from J, with 14 bases between. CDR1 is GTSNPN, CDR2 SVGIG, per germline (reference sequence). The CDR3 is 14 amino acids. The CDR3 coding sequence is TGTGCCTGGAGTACACCCGGGACGACCTATGGCTACACCTTC. Protein sequence: CAWSTPGTTYGYTF.

J is TRBJ1-5 and V is TRBV5-6; D is perhaps TRBD1 (5 bases). This CDR3 region has 15 residues. Per the germline V gene, CDR1 is SGHDT and CDR2 is YYEEEE. V lost 3 bases and J lost 1, with 11 bases in between. This CDR3 reads CASSWGPTSNQPQHF. CDR3 nucleotides: TGTGCCAGCAGCTGGGGCCCAACGAGCAATCAGCCCCAGCATTTT.

CDR3 bases: TGCGCCAGCAGCTTGGTCGCGGGGGCGCGGACTAATGAAAAACTGTTTTTT. Protein sequence: CASSLVAGARTNEKLFF. The V and J genes are TRBV5-1 and TRBJ1-4; a possible D gene is TRBD1 (6 bases). This CDR3 comprises 17 residues. Germline-derived CDR1 and CDR2 are SGHRS and YFSETQ. V lost 0 bases to trimming and J lost 2 bases, with 14 bases between them.

This rearrangement joins TRBV4-3 to TRBJ2-7; unclear D gene. The length of the CDR3 is 13 residues. CDR1 LGHNA and CDR2 YSLEER come from the germline V gene. V lost 4 bases and J 4 bases, leaving 11 bases between the germline ends. CDR3 nucleotides: TGCGCCAGCAGCCTTACCAGGACGTACGAGCAGTACTTC. Amino acids: CASSLTRTYEQYF.

This clone turned up a few times. The CDR3 is CASRLDGVYSNQPQHF. The CDR3 DNA reads TGTGCAAGTCGCTTAGACGGAGTTTATAGCAATCAGCCCCAGCATTTT. The chain couples TRBV12-2 to TRBJ1-5. TRBV12-2 constitutes a pseudogene. The CDR3 has 16 amino acids.

The genes are TRBV7-2 and TRBJ1-3, with 8 bases lining up with TRBD1. Germline loops: CDR1 SGHTA, CDR2 FQGNSA. V dropped 2 bases and J dropped 0; count of bases not matched to a gene: 6. This CDR3 contains 17 residues. The chain's CDR3 is CASSLTGGPYSGNTIYF. In DNA form, the CDR3 reads TGTGCCAGCAGCTTAACAGGGGGTCCTTACTCTGGAAACACCATATATTTT. Full variable domain (outside the CDR3, taken from reference TRBV7-2 and TRBJ1-3): GAGVSQSPSNKVTEKGKDVELRCDPISGHTALYWYRQSLGQGLEFLIYFQGNSAPDKSGLPSDRFSAERTGGSVSTLTIQRTQQEDSAVYLCASSLTGGPYSGNTIYFGEGSWLTVV.

The rearrangement links TRBV18 to TRBJ2-3; 10 bases are a match to TRBD1. CDR3 size: 14 residues. Looked up from germline, CDR1 is KGHSH and CDR2 is LQKENI. Trimming took 3 bases from V and 6 from J; bases not matched to a gene: 3. Written as DNA, the CDR3 is TGTGCCAGCTCACCGGGACAGGGGAAGGATACGCAGTATTTT. Protein sequence: CASSPGQGKDTQYF.

DNA for the CDR3: TGTGCCAGCAGCTTCGCCCTAGGCCCCTACGAGCAGTACTTC. Translating gives CASSFALGPYEQYF. This chain connects TRBV7-2 to TRBJ2-7; D ambiguous. Trimming removed 3 bases from V and 2 bases from J, with 11 bases in between. Germline V CDR1 and CDR2: SGHTA, FQGNSA. This CDR3 spans 14 amino acids.

This chain connects TRBV29-1 to TRBJ1-5, with D unclear. The V end was cut by 5 bases, the J end by 7 bases, with 12 bases between. Germline lookup yields CDR1 SQVTM and CDR2 ANQGSEA. The CDR3 is 12 residues long. The CDR3 protein is CSVIFLGQPQHF. In DNA form, the CDR3 reads TGCAGCGTTATCTTCTTGGGGCAGCCCCAGCATTTT.

This chain uses TRBV7-9 with TRBJ1-1; D unclear. The CDR3 has 13 residues. The V and J ends lost 3 bases and 4 bases respectively, with 9 bases between them. Germline V gives CDR1 SEHNR, CDR2 FQNEAQ (reference sequence). CDR3 in DNA: TGTGCCAGCAGCTTTTCGGGTGTCACTGAAGCTTTCTTT. It yields the protein CASSFSGVTEAFF.